These T cell receptor beta chains were read from a single sample in a study of T cells in localized non-small cell lung cancer. TCRdb's copy holds only in-frame clones and misses some; the assay was immunoSEQ multiplex PCR. The table has 35,000 to 50,000 clones, around 79% seen once. This specimen consisted of PBMCs, obtained before any cancer treatment. The source of these receptors is a woman aged 35 to 70 with stage II squamous cell lung carcinoma. The CDR3 runs from the conserved cysteine through the conserved F or W. A D gene is named only where the DNA matches it firmly. Size values are once, few and many counts, or a class for expanded clones, and some rows have none.

V: TRBV5-6
J: TRBJ1-1
size: -
length: 17
D: -
CDR3: CASSLRRVWSEDTEAFF
DNA: TGTGCCAGCAGCTTGCGGAGGGTATGGTCCGAAGACACTGAAGCTTTCTTT

V: TRBV9
J: TRBJ1-4
size: few
length: 15
D: -
CDR3: CASSVAAGRGEKLFF
DNA: TGTGCCAGCAGCGTAGCGGCGGGGAGAGGAGAAAAACTGTTTTTT

V: TRBV19
J: TRBJ1-2
size: -
length: 15
D: -
CDR3: CASSIVGDGNYGYTF
DNA: TGTGCCAGTAGTATAGTCGGAGACGGGAACTATGGCTACACCTTC

V: TRBV6-5
J: TRBJ2-1
size: -
length: 15
D: TRBD2
CDR3: CASTGFSGLYNEQFF
DNA: TGTGCCAGCACCGGGTTTAGCGGGCTCTACAATGAGCAGTTCTTC

V: TRBV12-5
J: TRBJ2-5
size: -
length: 17
D: TRBD2
CDR3: CASGAGTSGGTEETQYF
DNA: TGTGCTAGTGGCGCCGGGACTAGCGGGGGGACCGAAGAGACCCAGTACTTC

V: TRBV6-1
J: TRBJ2-5
size: -
length: 15
D: -
CDR3: CASRRAGAAQETQYF
DNA: TGTGCCAGCAGGCGTGCGGGGGCCGCTCAAGAGACCCAGTACTTC

V: TRBV19
J: TRBJ1-1
size: -
length: 12
D: -
CDR3: CASSQRNTEAFF
DNA: TGTGCCAGTAGTCAGAGGAACACTGAAGCTTTCTTT

V: TRBV11-2
J: TRBJ2-5
size: -
length: 12
D: -
CDR3: CASVGGGETQYF
DNA: TGTGCCAGCGTGGGGGGAGGAGAGACCCAGTACTTC

V: TRBV27
J: TRBJ1-2
size: -
length: 14
D: -
CDR3: CASSASDGNYGYTF
DNA: TGTGCCAGCAGTGCCTCGGACGGAAACTATGGCTACACCTTC

V: TRBV19
J: TRBJ2-2
size: -
length: 17
D: TRBD1
CDR3: CASSRLGEGQGTGELFF
DNA: TGTGCCAGTAGTAGACTTGGAGAAGGACAGGGGACGGGGGAGCTGTTTTTT

V: TRBV19
J: TRBJ1-1
size: -
length: 14
D: -
CDR3: CASSIQGSHTEAFF
DNA: TGTGCCAGTAGTATACAGGGTAGTCACACTGAAGCTTTCTTT

V: TRBV2
J: TRBJ1-1
size: many
length: 13
D: -
CDR3: CASSGGWASEAFF
DNA: TGTGCCAGCAGTGGGGGTTGGGCTTCTGAAGCTTTCTTT

V: TRBV10-2
J: TRBJ2-1
size: once
length: 14
D: TRBD2
CDR3: CASSLAGEYNEQFF
DNA: TGCGCCAGCAGTTTAGCGGGGGAATACAATGAGCAGTTCTTC

V: TRBV11-2
J: TRBJ2-5
size: -
length: 17
D: TRBD2
CDR3: CASSVGAGGRGEETQYF
DNA: TGTGCCAGCAGCGTAGGTGCGGGGGGCAGGGGCGAAGAGACCCAGTACTTC

V: TRBV2
J: TRBJ2-7
size: -
length: 11
D: -
CDR3: CASSGDYEQYF
DNA: TGTGCCAGCAGTGGAGACTACGAGCAGTACTTC

V: TRBV2
J: TRBJ2-7
size: -
length: 18
D: -
CDR3: CASRPTPHTGRKTYEQYF
DNA: TGTGCCAGCAGGCCCACCCCCCACACAGGTCGGAAAACCTACGAGCAGTACTTC

V: TRBV19
J: TRBJ1-2
size: -
length: 13
D: TRBD1
CDR3: CASTGQGPYGYTF
DNA: TGTGCCAGTACCGGACAGGGACCTTATGGCTACACCTTC

V: TRBV15
J: TRBJ1-5
size: -
length: 13
D: -
CDR3: CATGPFPNQPQHF
DNA: TGTGCCACCGGGCCATTTCCAAATCAGCCCCAGCATTTT

V: TRBV5-1
J: TRBJ2-1
size: -
length: 14
D: -
CDR3: CASSFERALDEQFF
DNA: TGCGCCAGCTCCTTCGAGAGGGCCCTCGATGAGCAGTTCTTC

V: TRBV6-1
J: TRBJ1-5
size: once
length: 14
D: -
CDR3: CAVGRQLSNQPQHF
DNA: TGTGCCGTCGGCCGCCAGCTTAGCAATCAGCCCCAGCATTTT

V: TRBV7-8
J: TRBJ2-3
size: -
length: 15
D: TRBD2
CDR3: CASSLWGLEGDTQYF
DNA: TGTGCCAGCAGCTTATGGGGACTAGAAGGGGATACGCAGTATTTT

V: TRBV9
J: TRBJ2-5
size: -
length: 17
D: TRBD2
CDR3: CASSVGAGGPVRETQYF
DNA: TGTGCCAGCAGCGTTGGAGCGGGGGGGCCGGTTCGTGAGACCCAGTACTTC

V: TRBV6-5
J: TRBJ2-7
size: -
length: 15
D: -
CDR3: CASSYSAGRTYEQYF
DNA: TGTGCCAGCAGTTACTCGGCGGGACGAACCTACGAGCAGTACTTC

V: TRBV5-4
J: TRBJ2-5
size: -
length: 15
D: TRBD2
CDR3: CASSPGLAGEETQYF
DNA: TGTGCCAGCAGCCCCGGGCTAGCGGGGGAAGAGACCCAGTACTTC

V: TRBV11-1
J: TRBJ2-6
size: -
length: 15
D: -
CDR3: CASSSREVGANVLTF
DNA: TGTGCCAGCAGCTCGAGGGAGGTTGGGGCCAACGTCCTGACTTTC

V: TRBV27
J: TRBJ2-5
size: once
length: 15
D: -
CDR3: CASSLSSTGMETQYF
DNA: TGTGCCAGCAGTTTATCAAGTACAGGGATGGAGACCCAGTACTTC

V: TRBV11-1
J: TRBJ2-3
size: -
length: 18
D: -
CDR3: CASSSSLGHQTSTDTQYF
DNA: TGTGCCAGCAGCTCAAGTCTGGGTCACCAGACTAGCACAGATACGCAGTATTTT

V: TRBV4-2
J: TRBJ1-4
size: -
length: 14
D: -
CDR3: CASSQVGANEKLFF
DNA: TGTGCCAGCAGCCAAGTAGGAGCTAATGAAAAACTGTTTTTT

V: TRBV5-1
J: TRBJ1-4
size: -
length: 16
D: -
CDR3: CASSIDVGQTTEKLFF
DNA: TGCGCCAGCAGCATTGACGTTGGACAGACTACTGAAAAACTGTTTTTT

V: TRBV10-1
J: TRBJ1-5
size: -
length: 15
D: TRBD1
CDR3: CASSEATGEGQPQHF
DNA: TGCGCCAGCAGTGAGGCCACAGGGGAAGGTCAGCCCCAGCATTTT

V: TRBV19
J: TRBJ1-5
size: -
length: 15
D: -
CDR3: CASSEGSAGNQPQHF
DNA: TGTGCCAGTAGTGAGGGGAGTGCCGGCAATCAGCCCCAGCATTTT

V: TRBV28
J: TRBJ1-5
size: -
length: 16
D: -
CDR3: CASSLNGVGSNQPQHF
DNA: TGTGCCAGCAGTTTAAATGGGGTCGGAAGCAATCAGCCCCAGCATTTT

V: TRBV5-1
J: TRBJ2-7
size: -
length: 15
D: -
CDR3: CASSLGASSMYEQYF
DNA: TGCGCCAGCAGCTTGGGTGCTAGCTCGATGTACGAGCAGTACTTC

V: TRBV7-9
J: TRBJ2-1
size: -
length: 14
D: -
CDR3: CASSPTVDSGWQFF
DNA: TGTGCCAGCAGCCCGACCGTTGACAGCGGGTGGCAGTTCTTC

V: TRBV7-9
J: TRBJ1-2
size: -
length: 15
D: TRBD1
CDR3: CASSPGQGLEGGYTF
DNA: TGTGCCAGCAGCCCGGGACAGGGACTGGAGGGTGGCTACACCTTC

V: TRBV5-8
J: TRBJ1-5
size: -
length: 16
D: TRBD1
CDR3: CASSPSPGQGWQPQHF
DNA: TGTGCCAGCAGCCCTTCACCGGGACAGGGCTGGCAGCCCCAGCATTTT

V: TRBV2
J: TRBJ2-7
size: -
length: 13
D: TRBD2
CDR3: CASRSGTTYEQYF
DNA: TGTGCCAGCAGGTCCGGGACTACCTACGAGCAGTACTTC

V: TRBV13
J: TRBJ2-2
size: few
length: 16
D: -
CDR3: CASSFYFSGTAGELFF
DNA: TGTGCCAGCAGCTTCTATTTCTCGGGGACGGCGGGGGAGCTGTTTTTT

V: TRBV28
J: TRBJ1-1
size: -
length: 13
D: -
CDR3: CASSPEMLAEAFF
DNA: TGTGCCAGCAGTCCCGAAATGTTGGCTGAAGCTTTCTTT

V: TRBV7-2
J: TRBJ2-1
size: -
length: 13
D: -
CDR3: CASSHGRDNEQFF
DNA: TGTGCCAGCAGCCACGGACGGGACAATGAGCAGTTCTTC

V: TRBV4-1
J: TRBJ1-1
size: few
length: 15
D: -
CDR3: CASSQEEGGSTEAFF
DNA: TGCGCCAGCAGCCAAGAAGAGGGGGGCAGTACTGAAGCTTTCTTT

V: TRBV4-3
J: TRBJ2-3
size: -
length: 17
D: -
CDR3: CASSLGGGGGSTDTQYF
DNA: TGCGCCAGCAGCCTTGGGGGGGGCGGCGGGAGTACAGATACGCAGTATTTT

V: TRBV6-1
J: TRBJ2-2
size: -
length: 16
D: -
CDR3: CASSEIGLANTGELFF
DNA: TGTGCCAGCAGTGAAATAGGGCTAGCTAACACCGGGGAGCTGTTTTTT

V: TRBV29-1
J: TRBJ2-1
size: few
length: 15
D: TRBD2
CDR3: CSVDVPSGVGNEQFF
DNA: TGCAGCGTTGACGTCCCCAGCGGGGTAGGAAATGAGCAGTTCTTC

V: TRBV7-2
J: TRBJ2-1
size: -
length: 14
D: TRBD2
CDR3: CASSLVSGTNEQFF
DNA: TGTGCCAGCAGCTTAGTGAGCGGGACCAATGAGCAGTTCTTC

V: TRBV28
J: TRBJ2-3
size: -
length: 14
D: -
CDR3: CASSLFNRGDTQYF
DNA: TGTGCCAGCAGTTTATTCAACCGGGGCGATACGCAGTATTTT

V: TRBV7-8
J: TRBJ2-5
size: -
length: 12
D: -
CDR3: CASSPQTETQYF
DNA: TGTGCCAGCAGCCCACAGACAGAGACCCAGTACTTC

V: TRBV28
J: TRBJ1-5
size: -
length: 14
D: -
CDR3: CASSLDGLNQPQHF
DNA: TGTGCCAGCAGTTTAGACGGACTCAATCAGCCCCAGCATTTT

V: TRBV7-9
J: TRBJ1-1
size: -
length: 14
D: TRBD1
CDR3: CASSLTGKNTEAFF
DNA: TGTGCCAGCAGCTTGACAGGGAAGAACACTGAAGCTTTCTTT

V: TRBV5-4
J: TRBJ2-5
size: -
length: 14
D: -
CDR3: CASSLYGPQETQYF
DNA: TGTGCCAGCAGCTTGTACGGCCCACAAGAGACCCAGTACTTC

V: TRBV5-4
J: TRBJ2-5
size: -
length: 15
D: TRBD1
CDR3: CASSEWGQLGETQYF
DNA: TGTGCCAGCAGCGAATGGGGACAGCTGGGAGAGACCCAGTACTTC

V: TRBV18
J: TRBJ1-1
size: once
length: 18
D: TRBD1
CDR3: CASSPFRGGTGGNTEAFF
DNA: TGTGCCAGCTCACCCTTCCGGGGCGGGACAGGGGGTAACACTGAAGCTTTCTTT

V: TRBV4-2
J: TRBJ2-6
size: -
length: 20
D: TRBD2
CDR3: CASSPSFLAGASSGANVLTF
DNA: TGTGCCAGCAGCCCTAGTTTCCTAGCGGGGGCCTCCTCTGGGGCCAACGTCCTGACTTTC

V: TRBV7-9
J: TRBJ1-4
size: few
length: 15
D: -
CDR3: CASSSGGLKGEKLFF
DNA: TGTGCCAGCAGCTCAGGAGGACTCAAGGGCGAAAAACTGTTTTTT

V: TRBV5-1
J: TRBJ2-1
size: -
length: 15
D: TRBD2
CDR3: CASSSIAGATNEQFF
DNA: TGCGCCAGCAGCTCAATAGCGGGAGCGACCAATGAGCAGTTCTTC

V: TRBV6-5
J: TRBJ1-5
size: few
length: 15
D: -
CDR3: CASSYFPGSNQPQHF
DNA: TGTGCCAGCAGTTACTTTCCAGGGAGCAATCAGCCCCAGCATTTT

V: TRBV5-1
J: TRBJ2-3
size: -
length: 16
D: TRBD1
CDR3: CASSLGDSSYTDTQYF
DNA: TGCGCCAGCAGCTTGGGGGACAGCAGCTACACAGATACGCAGTATTTT

V: TRBV6-1
J: TRBJ1-5
size: -
length: 13
D: -
CDR3: CASSRLGAAPQHF
DNA: TGTGCCAGCAGTCGATTGGGGGCCGCTCCCCAGCATTTT

V: TRBV21-1
J: TRBJ1-5
size: -
length: 14
D: -
CDR3: CASTRPGLRLPQHF
DNA: TGTGCCAGCACCCGCCCGGGGCTCCGTTTGCCCCAGCATTTT